The clone carrying this T cell receptor (beta chain) showed up many times. The CDR3 has 18 residues. The germline V gene encodes CDR1 SGHTA and CDR2 FQGNSA. With V trimmed by 2 bases and J by 0 bases, 10 bases remained unmatched. This specimen comes from a study of T cells after yellow fever vaccination. Study observations and caveats: Subsequent booster samples again held most clones from primary vaccination (96% CD4, roughly 88% CD8).

TCRdb recomputed calls from the 5' RACE reads with MiXCR, one row per CDR3 protein. Of under 55,000 distinct CDR3 sequences listed, roughly 7.1% are singletons. The chain links TRBV7-2 to TRBJ2-1; TRBD2 aligns across 7 bases. This material consisted of CD8+ T cells not binding an NS4B(214-222) dextramer, sorted from PBMCs, taken 45 days after the yellow fever booster vaccination. The TCR was taken from a man aged 25-45 years who received the YFV17D yellow fever vaccine. The CDR3 region has the DNA TGTGCCAGCAGCTTAACACTAGCGCCCCTTAGCTCCTACAATGAGCAGTTCTTC. Translated: CASSLTLAPLSSYNEQFF. Using reference TRBV7-2 and TRBJ2-1 for the parts outside the CDR3, the full variable domain is GAGVSQSPSNKVTEKGKDVELRCDPISGHTALYWYRQSLGQGLEFLIYFQGNSAPDKSGLPSDRFSAERTGGSVSTLTIQRTQQEDSAVYLCASSLTLAPLSSYNEQFFGPGTRLTVL.